One and the same sample provided the 3 T cell receptor beta chains below, sequenced in a study of regulatory T cells. Study conclusions and caveats: In CD3G-deficient patients, conventional CD4+ T cells were enriched for hydrophobic CDR3 residues at positions 6 and 7.

No cognate antigen is known for these TCRs. The PCR used 52 TRBV and 13 TRBJ primers. The repertoire was sequenced with immunoSEQ multiplex PCR; TCRdb's copy has only in-frame clones and lacks some. The table has under 35,000 clones, about 93% seen once. Sequencing was done on a sample of conventional CD4+ T cells sorted from blood. These receptors all stem from a child aged 2-15 years with CD3G deficiency.

V and J are TRBV6-1 and TRBJ2-5; the match to TRBD2 covers 9 bases. The end of the DNA aligns better with TRBJ2-7, so the J call may be wrong. The germline CDR1 and CDR2 sequences are MNHNS and SASEGT. The CDR3 is 13 residues long. The CDR3 coding sequence is TGTGCCAGCAGCCCGACTAGCGGATACGAGCAGTACTTC. Its translation: CASSPTSGYEQYF.

This clone was counted once. The genes are TRBV21-1 and TRBJ2-5; the tabulated D call, TRBD1, remains unverified against the DNA. TRBV21-1 is labeled a pseudogene. The CDR3 covers 16 residues. The CDR3 DNA follows: TGTGCCAGCAGCGAGCCACAGGGGATCGGGGAACAGACCCAGTACTTC. Protein sequence: CASSEPQGIGEQTQYF.

The rearrangement joins TRBV18 to TRBJ2-7; D call uncertain. Trimming pared 3 bases from V and 6 bases from J, leaving 21 bases between. This CDR3 comprises 16 residues. Looked up from germline, CDR1 is KGHSH and CDR2 is LQKENI. DNA of the CDR3: TGTGCCAGCTCACCCACACTCTCGGTCAAGGTAACCGAGCAGTACTTC. Translating it yields CASSPTLSVKVTEQYF.